The clone carrying this TCR beta chain counts as medium-sized (0.01 to 0.1%). Its antigen is still unknown. Source study methods: It was from CDR3 differences across clinicopathological groups that a distant-metastasis classifier for papillary thyroid cancer was built. Using MiXCR, TCRdb reanalyzed the PCR reads. The V and J calls follow TCRdb's processing rather than the paper's. The data contain about 20,000 clones, around a third of them seen just once; the ten biggest clones take up around 14%. The data are from a study of metastatic and nonmetastatic thyroid tumors. Study-level information: Peripheral blood and tumor or nodule samples from malignant and benign thyroid patients were compared. Study-wide results and limits: The reported finding was significantly higher TCR beta diversity in malignant thyroid tumors relative to benign nodules, in blood and tumor.

Patients had received no treatment of any kind before thyroid surgery. V shed 10 bases and J shed 3 bases, with 16 bases lying between them. Germline-derived CDR1 and CDR2 are MNHNS and SASEGT. The CDR3 covers 15 residues. The TCR was taken from a female donor with papillary thyroid cancer or a benign thyroid nodule (not recorded which). Some clones in this sample may be carry-over from other donors' samples. The sample consisted of blood. The chain recombines TRBV6-1 with TRBJ1-6; D uncertain. The CDR3 nucleotides are TGTGCCACCAGCGTTGGGCAGCACTATAATTCACCCCTCCACTTT. Amino acids: CATSVGQHYNSPLHF.